This T cell receptor (beta chain) was recovered during a study of cytomegalovirus exposure and HLA in healthy donors. General study points: Solely CMV serostatus was available to characterize immune exposure.

CDR1 SEHNR and CDR2 FQNEAQ come from the germline V gene (reference sequence). The length of the CDR3 is 13 residues. In the case of this clone: Its antigen remains unknown. At one of its ends the junction is not consistent with the germline gene, which may arise from a read error.

Primers for the PCR totalled 60 Vbeta and 13 Jbeta. Profiled with immunoSEQ multiplex PCR; TCRdb holds only in-frame clones, not every one. Of 110,000 to 150,000 clones listed, more than 75% are singletons. The source material was PBMCs. The chain joins TRBV7-9 to TRBJ2-1, with 8 bases fitting TRBD2. This sequence originates from a woman younger than 30 in good health and CMV-seropositive. For the CDR3, the DNA is TGTGCCAGCACCTTAGCGGGGAGGGGGGAGCAGTTCTTC. This sequence encodes CASTLAGRGEQFF. Using reference TRBV7-9 and TRBJ2-1 for the parts outside the CDR3, the full variable domain is DTGVSQNPRHKITKRGQNVTFRCDPISEHNRLYWYRQTLGQGPEFLTYFQNEAQLEKSRLLSDRFSAERPKGSFSTLEIQRTEQGDSAMYLCASTLAGRGEQFFGPGTRLTVL.